The TCR beta chain described here comes from a study of T cells in Graves' hyperthyroidism and ophthalmopathy. This clonotype was seen repeatedly, ten times or more. RNA transcripts were the template for amplifying TCR beta CDR3 regions. The TCR CDR3 first-round RT-PCR relied on the HTBI primer set. Each CDR3 protein is one row after TCRdb ran MiXCR on the multiplex PCR reads. This table holds 450,000 to 650,000 distinct CDR3 sequences, more than 13% found once. The CDR3 runs 13 residues. Trimming shortened V by 5 bases and J by 1 base, and 6 bases separated the two germline ends. In germline, CDR1 is LNHNV, CDR2 YYDKDF (reference sequence).

The receptor's source is a woman between 18 and 29 years old with Graves' ophthalmopathy. The sequencing input was blood. The chain carries TRBV15 and TRBJ2-1; D ambiguous. The CDR3 reads CATSVRSYNEQFF. CDR3 nucleotides: TGTGCCACCAGCGTGAGGTCCTACAATGAGCAGTTCTTC. Combining the CDR3 with reference TRBV15 and TRBJ2-1 gives the whole variable domain DAMVIQNPRYQVTQFGKPVTLSCSQTLNHNVMYWYQQKSSQAPKLLFHYYDKDFNNEADTPDNFQSRRPNTSFCFLDIRSPGLGDTAMYLCATSVRSYNEQFFGPGTRLTVL.